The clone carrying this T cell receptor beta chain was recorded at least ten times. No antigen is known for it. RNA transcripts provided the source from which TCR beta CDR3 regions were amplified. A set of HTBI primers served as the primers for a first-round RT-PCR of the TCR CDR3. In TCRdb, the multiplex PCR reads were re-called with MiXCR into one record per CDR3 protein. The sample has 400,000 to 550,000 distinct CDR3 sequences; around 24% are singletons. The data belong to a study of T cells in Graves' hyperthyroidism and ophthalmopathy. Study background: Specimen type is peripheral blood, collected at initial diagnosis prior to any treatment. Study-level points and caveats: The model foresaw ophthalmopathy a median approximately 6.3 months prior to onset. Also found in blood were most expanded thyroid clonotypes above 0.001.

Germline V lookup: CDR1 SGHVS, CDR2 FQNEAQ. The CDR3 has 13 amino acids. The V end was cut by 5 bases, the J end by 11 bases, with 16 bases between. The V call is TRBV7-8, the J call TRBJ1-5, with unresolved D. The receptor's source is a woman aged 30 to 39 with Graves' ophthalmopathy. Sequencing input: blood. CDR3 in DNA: TGTGCCAGCAGCAGAGGAGACGTCTGGACCCAGCATTTT. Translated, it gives CASSRGDVWTQHF. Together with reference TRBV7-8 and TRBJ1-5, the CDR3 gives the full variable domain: GAGVSQSPRYKVAKRGQDVALRCDPISGHVSLFWYQQALGQGPEFLTYFQNEAQLDKSGLPSDRFFAERPEGSVSTLKIQRTQQEDSAVYLCASSRGDVWTQHFGDGTRLSIL.